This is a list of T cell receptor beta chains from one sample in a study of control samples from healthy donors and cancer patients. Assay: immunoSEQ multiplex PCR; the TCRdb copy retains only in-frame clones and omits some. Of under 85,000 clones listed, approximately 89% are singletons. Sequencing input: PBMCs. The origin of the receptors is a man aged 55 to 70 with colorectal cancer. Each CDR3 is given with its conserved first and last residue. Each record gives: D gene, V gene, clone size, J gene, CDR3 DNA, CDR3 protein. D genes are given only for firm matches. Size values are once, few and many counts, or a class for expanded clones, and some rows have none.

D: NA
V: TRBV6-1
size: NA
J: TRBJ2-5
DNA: TGTGCCAGCAGTGAAGCACCGGCGACCCAGTACTTC
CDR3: CASSEAPATQYF

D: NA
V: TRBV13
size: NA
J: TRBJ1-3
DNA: TGTGCCAGCAGCTTAGGGGGATCTCGGGACACCATATATTTT
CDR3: CASSLGGSRDTIYF

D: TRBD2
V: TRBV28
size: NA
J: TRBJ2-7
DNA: TGTGCCAGCAGTTGGGCCTCCGGGAGGGTTGAGTACGAGCAGTACTTC
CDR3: CASSWASGRVEYEQYF

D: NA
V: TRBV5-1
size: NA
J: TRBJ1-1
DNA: TGCGCCAGCAGCTTGGAAGGGGTTGGCACTGAAGCTTTCTTT
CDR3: CASSLEGVGTEAFF

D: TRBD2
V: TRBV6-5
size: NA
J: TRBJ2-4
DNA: TGTGCCAGCAGTTCCAGAGGGGAGGGCAAAAACATTCAGTACTTC
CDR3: CASSSRGEGKNIQYF

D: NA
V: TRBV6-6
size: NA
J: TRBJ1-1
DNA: TGTGCCAGCAGTTACCGTGGGGGGAGGACTGAAGCTTTCTTT
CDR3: CASSYRGGRTEAFF

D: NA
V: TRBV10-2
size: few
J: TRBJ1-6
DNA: TGCGCCAGCAGTGCTTTGGGGGAGGACTCACCCCTCCACTTT
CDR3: CASSALGEDSPLHF

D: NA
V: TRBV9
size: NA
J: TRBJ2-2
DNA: TGTGCCAGCAGCCCCATGTGGACCGGGGAGCTGTTTTTT
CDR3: CASSPMWTGELFF

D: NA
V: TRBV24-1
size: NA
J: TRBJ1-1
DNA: TGTGCCACCAGTGATGGCCCCGGGGAAGCTTTCTTT
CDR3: CATSDGPGEAFF

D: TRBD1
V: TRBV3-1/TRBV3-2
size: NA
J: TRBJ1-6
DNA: TGTGCCAGCAGGCAAACCCCGGACAGGGAGGCCCTCCACTTT
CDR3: CASRQTPDREALHF

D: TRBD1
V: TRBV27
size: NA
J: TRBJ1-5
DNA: TGTGCCAGCAGTTTATGGCCGCCTGGGACAGGTGGGGTCAGTCAGCCCCAGCATTTT
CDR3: CASSLWPPGTGGVSQPQHF

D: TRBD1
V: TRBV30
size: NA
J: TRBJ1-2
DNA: TGTGCCTGGAGGGCTACAGGGGGTATGGAAAACTATGGCTACACCTTC
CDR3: CAWRATGGMENYGYTF